This T cell receptor beta chain was recovered during a study of blood T cell repertoires in COVID-19. Study-wide background: Samples came from the United States, Italy and Spain, spanning acute and convalescent COVID-19.

Recruited during active infection, patients (from Seattle) were subsequently followed longitudinally. CDR1 is KGHSH and CDR2 is LQKENI in the germline V gene. V was shortened by 3 bases and J by 2 bases, with 11 bases between the two germline ends. The CDR3 contains 14 residues. Libraries were prepared by immunoSEQ multiplex PCR; TCRdb keeps only in-frame clonotypes and omits some of them. The data show about 170,000 clones, 70% to 90% seen once. The sequencing sample was made of peripheral blood. This TCR was recovered from a woman over 75 with COVID-19, enrolled during active disease. This chain connects TRBV18 to TRBJ2-7, with D possibly TRBD1 on 6 matching bases. The CDR3 bases are TGTGCCAGCTCACCCGGAGAGGGGGCCTACGAGCAGTACTTC. It translates to CASSPGEGAYEQYF. Full variable domain (remainder filled in from reference TRBV18 and TRBJ2-7): NAGVMQNPRHLVRRRGQEARLRCSPMKGHSHVYWYRQLPEEGLKFMVYLQKENIIDESGMPKERFSAEFPKEGPSILRIQQVVRGDSAAYFCASSPGEGAYEQYFGPGTRLTVT.